This TCR beta chain was sequenced for a study of preoperative IRX-2 immunotherapy in early breast cancer (dated by TCRdb to the late 2010s). With regard to this clone: The antigen it binds to is not known. No much larger clone is present one base from it, and per-base qualities are unavailable.

The method was the immunoSEQ multiplex PCR assay. TCRdb retrieved this table from immuneACCESS and kept in-frame rearrangements only. Not all clones are present; in checked studies, unresolved V genes account for under half, and no reason is known for the remainder. Across this sample there are about 98,000 clones, with 86% seen only once. Of the sample, about 2% falls within the top ten clones. Read against the paper, the sample's treatment or condition label means: preoperative locoregional IRX-2 cytokine immunotherapy. The samples were obtained from a phase Ib study that tested preoperative, locoregional IRX-2 cytokine immunotherapy designed to prime immune responses. Donors were patients with early-stage breast cancer who received IRX-2 before surgery. V has 2 bases trimmed and J has 8 bases trimmed; junction bases matching no gene number 7. CDR1 and CDR2 are read off the germline V gene as MDHEN and SYDVKM. Inclusive of the bounding cysteine and phenylalanine, the CDR3 is 14 residues long. Only the CDR3 DNA stays, 42 bases, in frame from base 1.

The sequence was collected from a human donor with breast cancer. The chain was built from TRBV28 and TRBJ1-2, and TRBD1 matches 8 of the central bases. Sequencing used tumor tissue, obtained after IRX-2 immunotherapy. At the DNA level, the sequence is TGTGCCAGCAGTTTACCAGGGGGCGCGTCAGGCTACACCTTC. This is translated as CASSLPGGASGYTF.